Listed here is a single T cell receptor beta chain. Its antigen remains unidentified. The sample belongs to a study of cytomegalovirus exposure and HLA in healthy donors. Whole-study context: Previous work identified 95 million to 140 million unique TCR beta sequences from 150 million to 200 million T cells. Findings of the study overall: Rare sequences made up most TCRs, while some public TCRs were found in many donors. One variant, a missense change in DCLRE1C, was linked in a later analysis to TCR beta V- and J-gene trimming.

Trimming took 2 bases from V and 8 from J; bases not matched to a gene: 7. Per germline, CDR1 MNHEY and CDR2 SMNVEV (reference sequence). There are 15 residues in the CDR3. PCR employed 60 Vbeta and 13 Jbeta primers. Using immunoSEQ multiplex PCR, the repertoire was profiled, and TCRdb retains in-frame clones only, with some absent. The table has 90,000 to 120,000 clones, approximately 76% seen once; the top ten hold roughly 2.3%. The sequenced sample was PBMCs. The chain has TRBV27 and TRBJ2-1, with TRBD2 matching over 9 bases. The clonotype originates from a man aged 18 to 29 in good health and CMV-seronegative. The CDR3 sequence: CASSLASGIVDEQFF. CDR3 DNA: TGTGCCAGCAGTTTAGCTAGCGGGATTGTAGATGAGCAGTTCTTC.